This entry concerns a single T cell receptor (beta chain). Its cognate antigen is unknown. Here immunoSEQ multiplex PCR was the method, and the copy in TCRdb shows in-frame clones only, minus some. The profile shows 75,000 to 95,000 clones, approximately 89% of them singletons. The entry originates in a study of T cell responses to AZD1222 COVID-19 vaccine. Findings of the study overall: Baseline seropositivity characterized only a handful of AZD1222 recipients. Nearly half of unique spike-specific TCRs reportedly avoided B.1.351 and B.1.1.7 mutated regions. Donors, mostly white British, included more females; clonal diversity was possibly underestimated. Spike-spanning, vaccine-associated CD4 TCRs were dominant at 160-218 and 743-854.

CDR3 length: 14 residues. After removal of 4 bases from V and 11 bases from J, the junction contained 12 bases not matched to a gene. Germline V gene lookup returns CDR1 MGHDK and CDR2 SYGVNS. Source: peripheral blood, taken 28 days after the second AZD1222 dose. V and J are TRBV25-1 and TRBJ1-2; 8 bases fit TRBD1. The clonotype comes from an adult who received the AZD1222 COVID-19 vaccine. CDR3 loop: CASSGQGTFGGYTF. In DNA, the CDR3 is TGTGCCAGCAGTGGACAGGGGACGTTCGGTGGATACACCTTC.